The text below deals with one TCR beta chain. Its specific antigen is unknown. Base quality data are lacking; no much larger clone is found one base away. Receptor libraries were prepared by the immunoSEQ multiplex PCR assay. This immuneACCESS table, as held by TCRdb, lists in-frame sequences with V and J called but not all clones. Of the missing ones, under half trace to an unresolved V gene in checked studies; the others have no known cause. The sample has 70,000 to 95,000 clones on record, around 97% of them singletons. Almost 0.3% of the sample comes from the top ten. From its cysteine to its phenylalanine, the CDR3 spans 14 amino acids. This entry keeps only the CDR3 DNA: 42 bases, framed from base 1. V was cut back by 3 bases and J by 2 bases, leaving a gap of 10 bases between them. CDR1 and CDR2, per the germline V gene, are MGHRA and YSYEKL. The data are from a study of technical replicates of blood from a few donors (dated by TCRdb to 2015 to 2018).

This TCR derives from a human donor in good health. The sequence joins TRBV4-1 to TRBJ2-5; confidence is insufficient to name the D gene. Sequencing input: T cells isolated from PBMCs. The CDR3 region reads CASSHTSLQETQYF. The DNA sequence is TGCGCCAGCAGCCATACTTCCCTGCAAGAGACCCAGTACTTC.